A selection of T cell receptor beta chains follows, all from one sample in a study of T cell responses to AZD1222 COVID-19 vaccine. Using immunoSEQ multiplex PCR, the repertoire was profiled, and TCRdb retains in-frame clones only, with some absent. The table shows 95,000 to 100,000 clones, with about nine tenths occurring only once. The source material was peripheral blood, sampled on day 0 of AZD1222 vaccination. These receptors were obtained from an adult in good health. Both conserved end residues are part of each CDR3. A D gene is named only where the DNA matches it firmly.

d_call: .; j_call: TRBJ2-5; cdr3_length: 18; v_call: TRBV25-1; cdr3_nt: TGTGCCAGCAGTGAATATACCCCCAAGACAGGAGCCCAAGAGACCCAGTACTTC; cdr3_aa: CASSEYTPKTGAQETQYF
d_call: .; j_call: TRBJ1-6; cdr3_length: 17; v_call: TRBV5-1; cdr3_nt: TGCGCCAGCAGCTTGGTTGGGGGCCTAGAAACTAATTCACCCCTCCACTTT; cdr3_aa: CASSLVGGLETNSPLHF
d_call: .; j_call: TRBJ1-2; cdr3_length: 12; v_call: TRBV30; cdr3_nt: TGTGCCTGGAGTGTACAGCCCTATGGCTACACCTTC; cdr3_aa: CAWSVQPYGYTF
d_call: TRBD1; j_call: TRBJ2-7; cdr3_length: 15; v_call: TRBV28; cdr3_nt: TGTGCCAGCAGTCTAACCGGGACAGGGCACTACGAGCAGTACTTC; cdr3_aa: CASSLTGTGHYEQYF
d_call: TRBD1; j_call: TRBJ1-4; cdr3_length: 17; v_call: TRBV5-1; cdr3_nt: TGCGCCAGCAGCTTGGGTCCCTGGACAGGGGATGGTGAAAAACTGTTTTTT; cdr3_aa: CASSLGPWTGDGEKLFF
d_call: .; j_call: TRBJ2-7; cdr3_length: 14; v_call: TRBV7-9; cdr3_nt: TGTGCCAGCAGCTTAGGAGGGGTTGTAAACGAGCAGTACTTC; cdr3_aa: CASSLGGVVNEQYF
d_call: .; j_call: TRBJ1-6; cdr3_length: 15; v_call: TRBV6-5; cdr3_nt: TGTGCCAGCAGTCGGCAGGGGCGAGGGAATTCACCCCTCCACTTT; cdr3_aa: CASSRQGRGNSPLHF
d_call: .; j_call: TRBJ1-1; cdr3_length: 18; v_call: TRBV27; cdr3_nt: TGTGCCAGCAGCGACATTATTATCAGGGGAGCCGCAAACACTGAAGCTTTCTTT; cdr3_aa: CASSDIIIRGAANTEAFF
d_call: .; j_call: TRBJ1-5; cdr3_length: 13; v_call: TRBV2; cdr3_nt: TGTGCCAGCAGTGTAATAGGCAATCAGCCCCAGCATTTT; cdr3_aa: CASSVIGNQPQHF
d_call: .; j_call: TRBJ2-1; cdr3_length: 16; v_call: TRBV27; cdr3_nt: TGTGCCAGCAGTTTATCAATTGGGACATATAACAATGAGCAGTTCTTC; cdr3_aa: CASSLSIGTYNNEQFF